The T cell receptor beta chain described here comes from a study of blood T cell repertoires in COVID-19. In the authors' workflow: Scientists estimated how many nucleated cells there were by amplifying reference gene primers. Profiling relied on immunoSEQ multiplex PCR, and the TCRdb table lists in-frame clones only, not all of them. V, J and clone size reflect that table, while D and trimming were determined from the DNA. The sample records approximately 290,000 clones, around nine tenths being singletons. Adults between about 18 and 95 years of age took part from about 24 US areas. This receptor was obtained from a woman in her twenties or thirties who had recovered from COVID-19. The sequenced sample consisted of PBMCs or T cells enriched from blood (not recorded which).

This chain's CDR3 is CASSYDQASTDTQYF. DNA of the CDR3: TGTGCCAGCAGTTACGATCAGGCGAGCACAGATACGCAGTATTTT. This chain uses TRBV6-5 with TRBJ2-3; no reliable D call. CDR1 is MNHEY and CDR2 is SVGAGI in the germline V gene. V lost 2 bases to trimming and J lost 0 bases, with 9 bases between them. This CDR3 is built from 15 residues.